This is a list of T cell receptor beta chains from one sample in a study of T cell repertoires in cytomegalovirus infection. TCRdb reanalysed the reads using MiXCR and keeps one entry per CDR3 protein. The data show around 300,000 distinct CDR3 sequences, roughly a fifth seen once. Which antigens these TCRs recognize remains unknown. The sample was cultured PBMCs, taken from culture after CMV antigen stimulation. The receptors originated from a human donor in good health (CMV status not recorded). Some clones in this sample may be carry-over from other donors' samples. Each CDR3 is given with its conserved first and last residue. A D gene is named only where the DNA matches it firmly. Some rows mark clone size as missing; the rest say once, few, many or name a class of expanded clone.

j_gene,v_gene,d_gene,abundance,CDR3nt,CDR3aa
TRBJ1-5,TRBV7-8,.,many,TGTGCCAGCAGCTTATTCGGGGCTAATCAGCCCCAGCATTTT,CASSLFGANQPQHF
TRBJ2-1,TRBV19,.,.,TGTGCCACCCGGACCACATCGATGGGGAATGAGCAGTTCTTC,CATRTTSMGNEQFF
TRBJ1-5,TRBV23-1,TRBD1,.,TGCGCCAGCAGTCTGCGACAGGGGTCCTTCAGCAATCAGCCCCAGCATTTT,CASSLRQGSFSNQPQHF
TRBJ2-7,TRBV6-5,TRBD1,.,TGTGCCAGCAGTTACCTCCAGGGGGTCGAGCAGTACTTC,CASSYLQGVEQYF
TRBJ1-6,TRBV12-3/TRBV12-4,TRBD1,few,TGTGCCAGCAGTTTTGGACAGGGCACGAATTCACCCCTCCACTTT,CASSFGQGTNSPLHF
TRBJ1-3,TRBV7-2,TRBD1,medium-sized,TGTGCCAGCAGCTTGGGTCCGGGACAGATCTCTGGAAACACCATATATTTT,CASSLGPGQISGNTIYF
TRBJ2-3,TRBV7-2,TRBD2,many,TGTGCCAGCAGCTTCGGACTAGCGGGAGGAGATACGCAGTATTTT,CASSFGLAGGDTQYF
TRBJ1-2,TRBV6-2/TRBV6-3,.,.,TGTGCCAGCAAAGTTGGAACTGTCAGCTATGGCTACACCTTC,CASKVGTVSYGYTF
TRBJ2-7,TRBV11-2,.,.,TGTGCCAGCAGCTCCTGGAGTGGCTACGAGCAGTACTTC,CASSSWSGYEQYF
TRBJ2-4,TRBV6-1,.,many,TGTGCCAGCAGTGCCCGGACCAGGGACCTAGCCAAAAACATTCAGTACTTC,CASSARTRDLAKNIQYF
TRBJ1-1,TRBV19,.,.,TGTGCCAGTACCGTTGAAGTAATGGCTTTCTTT,CASTVEVMAFF
TRBJ1-1,TRBV12-3/TRBV12-4,.,few,TGTGCCAGCAGTTTAGCGTCCGTTGAAGCTTTCTTT,CASSLASVEAFF
TRBJ2-3,TRBV7-8,.,many,TGTGCCAGCAGCTTAAACGGACTTAGCACAGATACGCAGTATTTT,CASSLNGLSTDTQYF
TRBJ1-1,TRBV7-4,.,.,TGTGCCAGCAGCTACGGGGATTTGGTCGCTATCTTT,CASSYGDLVAIF
TRBJ1-2,TRBV2,.,few,TGTGCCAGCAGGGAAATGTGGGATGGCTACACCTTC,CASREMWDGYTF
TRBJ2-1,TRBV6-2/TRBV6-3,TRBD2,.,TGTGCCAGCAGTTACTCGATAGCGGGCTACAATGAGCAGTTCTTC,CASSYSIAGYNEQFF
TRBJ1-2,TRBV6-2/TRBV6-3,TRBD1,many,TGTGCCAGCAGTTCCGTGGGACAGTTGAACTATGGCTACACCTTC,CASSSVGQLNYGYTF
TRBJ1-1,TRBV6-8,TRBD1,.,TGTGCCAGCAGTCCTCCGGGACAGCACACTGAAGCTTTCTTT,CASSPPGQHTEAFF
TRBJ2-7,TRBV5-4,TRBD1,few,TGTGCCAGCAGCATGACAGGGGCGAGCTCCTACGAGCAGTACTTC,CASSMTGASSYEQYF
TRBJ2-1,TRBV19,TRBD2,many,TGTGCCAGTAGTATTAAGGCTAGCGGGACAAGTGCGAATGAGCAGTTCTTC,CASSIKASGTSANEQFF
TRBJ2-1,TRBV19,.,.,TGTGCCAGTAGTCCTACTGGGACACTCAGCTCCTACAATGAGCAGTTCTTC,CASSPTGTLSSYNEQFF
TRBJ2-3,TRBV19,.,few,TGTGCCAGTAGCCCTTTGTCGGGTAGCACAGATACGCAGTATTTT,CASSPLSGSTDTQYF
TRBJ1-1,TRBV6-6,.,many,TGTGCCAGCAGTGCGCCTGGGGGGAACACTGAAGCTTTCTTT,CASSAPGGNTEAFF
TRBJ2-5,TRBV5-1,.,.,TGCGCCAGCAGCTTGGTGAACAGCGCTCAAGAGACCCAGTACTTC,CASSLVNSAQETQYF
TRBJ1-2,TRBV27,.,few,TGTGCCAGCAGTTCACCCCCAGGTGGAGATGGCTACACCTTC,CASSSPPGGDGYTF
TRBJ1-2,TRBV7-2,.,.,TGTGCCAGCAGCTCCCCAACAGAAATCTATGGCTACACCTTC,CASSSPTEIYGYTF
TRBJ2-7,TRBV6-1,.,few,TGTGCCAGCAGTGAAGCGGGAGAGGCGTACGAGCAGTACTTC,CASSEAGEAYEQYF
TRBJ1-3,TRBV7-6,TRBD1,many,TGTGCCAGCAGCTTCGAACCGGGACAGGAGGGAAACACCATATATTTT,CASSFEPGQEGNTIYF
TRBJ1-2,TRBV7-9,.,many,TGTGCCAGCAGCGCGACGGTGTTGGAAGGCTACACCTTC,CASSATVLEGYTF
TRBJ2-3,TRBV20-1,TRBD2,.,TGCAGTGCGGGACTAGCAGATACGCAGTATTTT,CSAGLADTQYF
TRBJ2-3,TRBV7-4,.,.,TGTGCCAGCAGCTTAGCTTTGACTATCACAGATACGCAGTATTTT,CASSLALTITDTQYF
TRBJ1-3,TRBV7-2,.,many,TGTGCCAGCAGCTTAACAGGATCCTCCTCTGGAAACACCATATATTTT,CASSLTGSSSGNTIYF
TRBJ1-5,TRBV7-9,TRBD1,.,TGTGCCAGCAGCTTAGCCAGGGGGAGCAATCAGCCCCAGCATTTT,CASSLARGSNQPQHF
TRBJ1-1,TRBV3-1,.,few,TGTGCCAGCAGCCAAGGACTGAACGCTGAAGCTTTCTTT,CASSQGLNAEAFF
TRBJ1-4,TRBV11-2,.,many,TGTGCCAGCAGCCCAACCTCGGGGGGGGGTTTCGCTAATGAAAAACTGTTTTTT,CASSPTSGGGFANEKLFF
TRBJ1-1,TRBV6-5,.,few,TGTGCCAGCAGTTACTCGATGGGCGCCTTTACTGAAGCTTTCTTT,CASSYSMGAFTEAFF
TRBJ1-1,TRBV7-9,.,many,TGTGCCAGCAGCAACCAGGGAGGCACTGAAGCTTTCTTT,CASSNQGGTEAFF
TRBJ2-7,TRBV5-1,.,.,TGCGCCAGCAGCGGAACTACGGGGGAGCAGTACTTC,CASSGTTGEQYF
TRBJ2-5,TRBV7-6,TRBD1,many,TGTGCCAGCAGCTTAGTGACAGGGAAGTTTGAGACCCAGTACTTC,CASSLVTGKFETQYF
TRBJ1-1,TRBV7-8,.,many,TGTGCCAGCAGCTTAGGTTACGGGGGTTCCGTAGCTTTCTTT,CASSLGYGGSVAFF
TRBJ1-2,TRBV25-1,.,.,TGTGCCAGCAGTCACGGGACTCGTTATGGCTACACCTTC,CASSHGTRYGYTF